Each of the 6 T cell receptor beta chains below was sequenced from the same sample in a study of cytomegalovirus exposure and HLA in healthy donors. PCR involved 60 Vbeta and 13 Jbeta primers. Here immunoSEQ multiplex PCR was the method, and the copy in TCRdb shows in-frame clones only, minus some. The sample lists 150,000 to 170,000 clones; 65% to 80% were seen once. The sequenced sample was PBMCs. These receptor sequences come from a woman aged 40 to 49 in good health and CMV-seronegative.

In the case of this clone: Other DNA sequences in this sample translate to the same CDR3. The V gene is TRBV6-5, the J gene TRBJ2-7, with D possibly TRBD2 on 5 matching bases. The germline CDR1 and CDR2 sequences are MNHEY and SVGAGI. The CDR3 runs to 12 residues. V was pared by 6 bases and J by 1 base, with 7 bases between. In nucleotides, the CDR3 is TGTGCCAGCAGGAGGGATTCCTACGAGCAGTACTTC. The encoded protein is CASRRDSYEQYF.

The rearrangement uses TRBV29-1 and TRBJ1-3, with a tentative D call TRBD1 (5 bases). This CDR3 has 15 amino acids. Germline values: CDR1 SQVTM, CDR2 ANQGSEA. The V end lost 4 bases, the J end lost 0 bases, and 13 bases lay between the germline ends. Here the CDR3 reads CSVAHDRPSGNTIYF. In DNA, the CDR3 is TGCAGCGTTGCCCACGACAGACCCTCTGGAAACACCATATATTTT. The variable domain in full, completed from reference TRBV29-1 and TRBJ1-3, reads SAVISQKPSRDICQRGTSLTIQCQVDSQVTMMFWYRQQPGQSLTLIATANQGSEATYESGFVIDKFPISRPNLTFSTLTVSNMSPEDSSIYLCSVAHDRPSGNTIYFGEGSWLTVV.

The chain joins TRBV28 to TRBJ2-7, with 15 bases aligning to TRBD2. Trimming at V came to 6 bases and at J to 7 bases, leaving 7 bases not matched to a gene. Germline V CDR1 and CDR2: MDHEN, SYDVKM. CDR3 length: 15 amino acids. In DNA form, the CDR3 reads TGTGCCAGCAGCCAGCCGGGACTAGCGGGGGGTGAGCAGTACTTC. This encodes CASSQPGLAGGEQYF.

J is TRBJ1-3 and V is TRBV7-9; D is ambiguous. This CDR3 contains 16 residues. The V gene's germline CDR1 is SEHNR and CDR2 FQNEAQ (reference sequence). Trimming removed 5 bases at V and 0 bases at J, with 14 bases between. The CDR3 DNA reads as TGTGCCAGCAGCGGATCTACGGGGAACTCTGGAAACACCATATATTTT. Its translation: CASSGSTGNSGNTIYF.

V and J are TRBV5-1 and TRBJ2-1, with D maybe TRBD2 (6 bases). Germline CDR1 is SGHRS and CDR2 is YFSETQ. The CDR3 loop spans 14 amino acids. V was pared by 0 bases and J by 3 bases, with 7 bases between. This CDR3 reads CASSLGLDYNEQFF. The CDR3 nucleotides are TGCGCCAGCAGCTTGGGACTAGACTACAATGAGCAGTTCTTC.

The rearrangement uses TRBV29-1 and TRBJ1-1; 11 bases fit TRBD1. The CDR3 is made up of 14 amino acids. Unmatched junction bases numbered 4, after V lost 6 bases and J lost 1 base. From germline, CDR1 is SQVTM and CDR2 ANQGSEA. CDR3 coding DNA: TGCAGCGTAGGACAGGGGGCCGGGAACACTGAAGCTTTCTTT. Protein: CSVGQGAGNTEAFF.